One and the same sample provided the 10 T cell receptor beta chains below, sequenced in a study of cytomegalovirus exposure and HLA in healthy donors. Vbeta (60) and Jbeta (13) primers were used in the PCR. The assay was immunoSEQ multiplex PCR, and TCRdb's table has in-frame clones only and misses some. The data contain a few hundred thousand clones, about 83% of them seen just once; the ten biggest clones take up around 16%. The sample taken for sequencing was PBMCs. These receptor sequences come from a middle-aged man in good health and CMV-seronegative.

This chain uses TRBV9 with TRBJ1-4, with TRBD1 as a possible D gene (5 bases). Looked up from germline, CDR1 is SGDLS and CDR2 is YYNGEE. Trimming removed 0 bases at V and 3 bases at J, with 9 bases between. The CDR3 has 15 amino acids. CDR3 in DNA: TGTGCCAGCAGCGTAGTAGGGGCGTCTAATGAAAAACTGTTTTTT. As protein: CASSVVGASNEKLFF.

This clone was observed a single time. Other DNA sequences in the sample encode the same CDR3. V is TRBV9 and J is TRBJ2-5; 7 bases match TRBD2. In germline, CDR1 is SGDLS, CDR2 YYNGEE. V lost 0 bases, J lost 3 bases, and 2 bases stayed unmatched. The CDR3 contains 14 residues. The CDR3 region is CASSVGLAEETQYF. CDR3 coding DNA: TGTGCCAGCAGCGTAGGCCTAGCGGAAGAGACCCAGTACTTC.

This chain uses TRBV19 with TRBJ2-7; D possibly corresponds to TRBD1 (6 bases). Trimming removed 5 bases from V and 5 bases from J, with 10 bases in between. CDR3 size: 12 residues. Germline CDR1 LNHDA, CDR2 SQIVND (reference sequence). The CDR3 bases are TGTGCCAGTAGTCTACAGGGAAACGAGCAGTACTTC. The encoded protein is CASSLQGNEQYF.

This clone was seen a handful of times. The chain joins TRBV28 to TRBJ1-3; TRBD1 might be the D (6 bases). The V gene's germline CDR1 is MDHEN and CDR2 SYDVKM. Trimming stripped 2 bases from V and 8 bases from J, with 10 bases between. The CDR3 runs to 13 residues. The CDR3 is CASSLQGFDTIYF. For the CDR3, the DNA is TGTGCCAGCAGTTTACAGGGGTTCGACACCATATATTTT.

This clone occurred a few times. CDR3 sequence reads: CAWSLDGEQFF. The CDR3 nucleotides are TGTGCCTGGAGTCTAGATGGGGAGCAGTTCTTC. The rearrangement links TRBV30 to TRBJ2-1; D not resolved. Germline CDR1 GTSNPN, CDR2 SVGIG (reference sequence). Trimming left V 2 bases short and J 10 bases short, with 9 bases between. The CDR3 length is 11 residues.

In DNA form, the CDR3 reads TGCGCCAGCAGGGGACTAGCGGGAGTCGAAGAGCAGTACTTC. Amino acids: CASRGLAGVEEQYF. V and J are TRBV10-2 and TRBJ2-7; 14 bases are shared with TRBD2. Trimming cost V 6 bases and J 7 bases; bases outside gene matches: 5. The CDR3 sequence is 14 residues long. The germline CDR1 and CDR2 sequences are WSHSY and SAAADI.

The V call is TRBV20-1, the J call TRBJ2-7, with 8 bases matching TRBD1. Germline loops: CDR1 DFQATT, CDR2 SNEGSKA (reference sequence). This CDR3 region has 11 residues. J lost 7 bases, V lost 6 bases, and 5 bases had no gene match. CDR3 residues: CSARQGPEQYF. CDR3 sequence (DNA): TGCAGTGCGCGACAGGGGCCAGAGCAGTACTTC.

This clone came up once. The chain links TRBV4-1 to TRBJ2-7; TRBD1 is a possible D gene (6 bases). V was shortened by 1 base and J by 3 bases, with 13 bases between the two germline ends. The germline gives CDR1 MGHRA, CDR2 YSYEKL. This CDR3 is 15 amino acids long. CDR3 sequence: CASSQVTGSHYEQYF. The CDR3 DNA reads TGCGCCAGCAGCCAAGTGACAGGATCTCACTACGAGCAGTACTTC.

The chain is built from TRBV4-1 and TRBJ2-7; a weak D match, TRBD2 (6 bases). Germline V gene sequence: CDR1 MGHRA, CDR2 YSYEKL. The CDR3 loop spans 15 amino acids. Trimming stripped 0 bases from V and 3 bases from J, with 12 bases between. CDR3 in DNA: TGCGCCAGCAGCCAAGAAGGCCTAGCGTTCTACGAGCAGTACTTC. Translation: CASSQEGLAFYEQYF.

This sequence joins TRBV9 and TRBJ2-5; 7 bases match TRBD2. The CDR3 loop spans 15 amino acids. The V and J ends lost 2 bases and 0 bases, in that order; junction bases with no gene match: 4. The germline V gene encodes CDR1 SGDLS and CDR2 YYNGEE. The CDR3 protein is CASSVASGNQETQYF. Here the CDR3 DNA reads TGTGCCAGCAGCGTGGCTAGCGGAAACCAAGAGACCCAGTACTTC.